These 17 T cell receptor beta chains share one sample of origin, sequenced in a study of cytomegalovirus exposure and HLA in healthy donors (dated by TCRdb to 2015 to 2018). The method behind the library was the immunoSEQ multiplex PCR assay. TCRdb carries this immuneACCESS record with in-frame sequences only. Its versions omit some clonotypes, under half of them owing to an unresolved V gene in the studies checked, with the rest unexplained. The table for this sample lists some 130,000 clones; about 88% of them were counted only once. Jointly, the top ten make up around 1.3% of the sample. Sequenced sample: PBMCs. These receptors all come from a woman younger than 35 in good health and CMV-seronegative.

The J gene is TRBJ1-1, the V gene TRBV4-1; D perhaps matches TRBD1 (6 bases). Trimming shortened V by 4 bases and J by 5 bases, and 11 bases separated the two germline ends. Germline V lookup: CDR1 MGHRA, CDR2 YSYEKL. This CDR3 contains 13 residues. CDR3: CASSRGDTTEAFF. The DNA of the CDR3 is TGCGCCAGCAGCCGAGGGGACACGACTGAAGCTTTCTTT.

The V call is TRBV27, the J call TRBJ1-2; weak D call: TRBD1 (6 bases). The germline gives CDR1 MNHEY, CDR2 SMNVEV (reference sequence). CDR3 length equals 13 residues. V was clipped by 11 bases and J by 7 bases, with 20 bases between them. The DNA of the CDR3 is TGTGCCGCGAGGGGCAGGGGTTCAAGTGGCTACACCTTC. This codes for CAARGRGSSGYTF.

V and J are TRBV18 and TRBJ1-1; D is possibly TRBD1 (6 bases). CDR1 and CDR2 (germline): KGHSH, LQKENI. There are 13 residues in the CDR3. With 3 bases removed from V and 12 bases from J, the gap between germline ends came to 17 bases. The DNA for the CDR3 is TGTGCCAGCTCACCGGACAGACAAGCGCGTCCTTTCTTT. Translated, it gives CASSPDRQARPFF.

The chain is built from TRBV2 and TRBJ1-3; 9 bases match TRBD1. The germline gives CDR1 SNHLY, CDR2 FYNNEI. This CDR3 region has 16 residues. Unmatched junction bases numbered 8, after V lost 6 bases and J lost 2 bases. This CDR3 is CASSAGQGPAGNTIYF. Here the CDR3 DNA reads TGTGCCAGCAGCGCGGGACAGGGACCGGCTGGAAACACCATATATTTT.

The chain combines TRBV9 with TRBJ1-6; 10 nucleotides agree with TRBD1. The CDR3 totals 17 residues. Germline-derived CDR1 and CDR2 are SGDLS and YYNGEE. The ends lost 3 bases at V and 10 bases at J; junction bases unmatched: 13. In DNA form, the CDR3 reads TGTGCCAGCAGCGGACGACAGGGGGCTATCGGCGGATCACCCCTCCACTTT. As protein: CASSGRQGAIGGSPLHF.

The chain joins TRBV5-1 to TRBJ2-7; D is perhaps TRBD1 (5 bases). V lost 0 bases and J 3 bases, leaving 10 bases between the germline ends. The germline V gene encodes CDR1 SGHRS and CDR2 YFSETQ. The CDR3 covers 14 residues. The CDR3 bases are TGCGCCAGCAGCTTGGAAGCAGGGAACTACGAGCAGTACTTC. Protein product: CASSLEAGNYEQYF.

The chain links TRBV5-1 to TRBJ1-3; no firm D call. V was pared by 2 bases and J by 0 bases, with 9 bases between. Per the germline V gene, CDR1 is SGHRS and CDR2 is YFSETQ. This CDR3 region has 15 residues. CDR3 protein: CASSFGDSSGNTIYF. The DNA for the CDR3 is TGCGCCAGCAGCTTCGGTGATAGCTCTGGAAACACCATATATTTT.

The genes are TRBV5-1 and TRBJ1-3, with unresolved D. The germline gives CDR1 SGHRS, CDR2 YFSETQ. V gave up 1 base and J gave up 2 bases, with 10 bases separating them. This CDR3 has 15 residues. CDR3: CASSLYGLAGNTIYF. CDR3 bases: TGCGCCAGCAGCTTGTATGGGCTGGCTGGAAACACCATATATTTT. The variable domain in full, completed from reference TRBV5-1 and TRBJ1-3, reads KAGVTQTPRYLIKTRGQQVTLSCSPISGHRSVSWYQQTPGQGLQFLFEYFSETQRNKGNFPGRFSGRQFSNSRSEMNVSTLELGDSALYLCASSLYGLAGNTIYFGEGSWLTVV.

The rearrangement joins TRBV7-9 to TRBJ1-1, with TRBD1 matching over 9 bases. The CDR3 sequence is 14 residues long. J lost 4 bases, V lost 5 bases, and 5 bases had no gene match. Germline loops: CDR1 SEHNR, CDR2 FQNEAQ (reference sequence). Written as DNA, the CDR3 is TGTGCCAGCAGCCGGGACAGGGAGGGCACTGAAGCTTTCTTT. It yields the protein CASSRDREGTEAFF.

The chain recombines TRBV4-2 with TRBJ1-2; D ambiguous. CDR1 LGHNA and CDR2 YNFKEQ come from the germline V gene. V shed 3 bases and J shed 9 bases, with 20 bases lying between them. This CDR3 has 15 residues. The CDR3 is CASSHRSAALGSYTF. The CDR3 DNA sequence: TGTGCCAGCAGCCACCGGTCAGCAGCGCTAGGAAGCTACACCTTC.

The CDR3 protein is CASSLLGETQYF. CDR3 coding DNA: TGTGCCAGCAGCTTGCTAGGAGAGACCCAGTACTTC. The genes are TRBV13 and TRBJ2-5; D uncertain. The germline V gene encodes CDR1 PRHDT and CDR2 FYEKMQ (reference sequence). V lost 3 bases and J lost 4, with 6 bases in between. This CDR3 comprises 12 residues.

The V call is TRBV7-9, the J call TRBJ1-1, with a tentative D call TRBD1 (6 bases). Germline-derived CDR1 and CDR2 are SEHNR and FQNEAQ (reference sequence). The V end lost 5 bases, the J end lost 0 bases, and 13 bases lay between the germline ends. CDR3 length: 15 amino acids. As DNA, the CDR3 is TGTGCCAGCAGCGAAAACAGGGATATGAACACTGAAGCTTTCTTT. This codes for CASSENRDMNTEAFF.

This chain uses TRBV9 with TRBJ2-7, with TRBD2 matching 8 bases. From germline, CDR1 is SGDLS and CDR2 YYNGEE. The CDR3 covers 13 residues. Trimming took 2 bases from V and 3 from J; bases not matched to a gene: 1. In nucleotides, the CDR3 is TGTGCCAGCAGCGTCACTAGCGGCTACGAGCAGTACTTC. Protein sequence: CASSVTSGYEQYF.

The CDR3 here is CASRRASGAGELFF. The CDR3 DNA is TGTGCCAGCAGAAGGGCTAGCGGGGCCGGGGAGCTGTTTTTT. This chain uses TRBV6-1 with TRBJ2-2; 9 bases match TRBD2. Germline CDR1 MNHNS, CDR2 SASEGT. The CDR3 has 14 amino acids. After removal of 6 bases from V and 6 bases from J, the junction contained 5 bases not matched to a gene.

This chain links TRBV6-1 with TRBJ1-3; 7 bases are a match to TRBD1. The V gene end was trimmed by 6 bases and the J gene end by 0 bases; junction bases not matched to a gene: 5. Germline CDR1 reads MNHNS; CDR2 reads SASEGT. The CDR3 is made up of 15 amino acids. This CDR3 reads CASRIGTASGNTIYF. In DNA, the CDR3 is TGTGCCAGCAGGATAGGGACAGCCTCTGGAAACACCATATATTTT.

V usage is TRBV20-1 and J usage is TRBJ1-1; D uncertain. Germline CDR1 DFQATT, CDR2 SNEGSKA (reference sequence). Deletions cut 2 bases from V and 7 bases from J, with 5 bases between. The CDR3 contains 10 residues. The CDR3 is CSARQIEAFF. DNA for the CDR3: TGCAGTGCTAGACAGATTGAAGCTTTCTTT.

The V call is TRBV5-4, the J call TRBJ2-7; 7 bases map to TRBD1. CDR3 length: 14 amino acids. Germline CDR1 SGHNT, CDR2 YYREEE (reference sequence). J gave up 6 bases and V 0 bases, and 6 bases lay outside the gene matches. This CDR3 reads CASSLAHRGSEQYF. CDR3 DNA sequence: TGTGCCAGCAGCTTGGCCCACAGGGGTTCCGAGCAGTACTTC.